Listed below are T cell receptor beta chains from one sample, sequenced in a study of T cell responses to AZD1222 COVID-19 vaccine. Data came from immunoSEQ multiplex PCR; TCRdb stores just in-frame clones and leaves some out. The sample shows tens of thousands of clones, roughly 88% of them seen only once. The starting material was peripheral blood, obtained 28 days after the second AZD1222 dose. The source of these receptors is an adult who received the AZD1222 COVID-19 vaccine. CDR3s include the opening cysteine and the closing phenylalanine or tryptophan. A D gene is named only where the DNA matches it firmly. Clone sizes are given selectively: once, few, many, or a class where the clone is expanded.

J	V	size	D	CDR3	DNA
TRBJ1-5	TRBV7-8	few	NA	CASSLSGQPYSNQPQHF	TGTGCCAGCAGCTTAAGTGGCCAGCCTTATAGCAATCAGCCCCAGCATTTT
TRBJ2-7	TRBV27	NA	NA	CASSPRRTSYEQYF	TGTGCCAGCAGTCCTCGACGCACGTCCTACGAGCAGTACTTC
TRBJ1-2	TRBV30	NA	NA	CAWSPGQPYGYTF	TGTGCCTGGTCACCGGGGCAGCCCTATGGCTACACCTTC
TRBJ1-3	TRBV27	NA	NA	CASSYNFETAGNTIYF	TGTGCCAGCAGTTACAATTTCGAGACAGCTGGAAACACCATATATTTT
TRBJ2-2	TRBV28	NA	NA	CASSLFGGLAGELFF	TGTGCCAGCAGTTTATTTGGGGGATTGGCCGGGGAGCTGTTTTTT
TRBJ1-3	TRBV7-6	NA	NA	CASSTGPVSGNTIYF	TGTGCCAGCAGCACCGGACCGGTCTCTGGAAACACCATATATTTT
TRBJ2-1	TRBV27	NA	TRBD2	CASSFAGGGVYNEQFF	TGTGCCAGCAGTTTCGCGGGCGGGGGTGTTTACAATGAGCAGTTCTTC
TRBJ1-3	TRBV5-1	NA	NA	CASSFGFAAGNTIYF	TGCGCCAGCAGCTTTGGCTTCGCGGCTGGAAACACCATATATTTT
TRBJ1-2	TRBV2	NA	TRBD1	CASRPGGVGYTF	TGTGCCAGCAGGCCAGGGGGTGTTGGCTACACCTTC
TRBJ1-2	TRBV27	once	TRBD1	CASRKTGRGYTF	TGTGCCAGCAGGAAGACAGGGCGGGGCTACACCTTC
TRBJ1-4	TRBV5-1	once	NA	CASSPGGTDFEKLFF	TGCGCCAGCAGCCCCGGGGGCACCGATTTCGAAAAACTGTTTTTT
TRBJ1-2	TRBV29-1	NA	NA	CSVKSGYGYTF	TGCAGCGTTAAATCAGGATATGGCTACACCTTC
TRBJ1-1	TRBV30	NA	NA	CACPPTGHSYTEAFF	TGTGCCTGCCCCCCCACGGGACATAGTTACACTGAAGCTTTCTTT
TRBJ2-7	TRBV6-2/TRBV6-3	NA	NA	CASSYREGGEEQYF	TGTGCCAGCAGTTATAGAGAGGGGGGTGAAGAGCAGTACTTC
TRBJ1-1	TRBV6-5	NA	NA	CASSYSGFMNTEAFF	TGTGCCAGCAGTTACTCGGGGTTCATGAACACTGAAGCTTTCTTT
TRBJ1-6	TRBV6-1	NA	TRBD1	CASSDRDSSYNSPLHF	TGTGCCAGCAGTGATCGGGACAGCTCCTATAATTCACCCCTCCACTTT
TRBJ1-2	TRBV5-1	once	NA	CASSLEWHNYGYTF	TGCGCCAGCAGCTTGGAATGGCATAACTATGGCTACACCTTC
TRBJ2-1	TRBV10-1	NA	NA	CAIHQQIGPGAYNEQFF	TGCGCCATCCACCAGCAGATAGGCCCAGGAGCGTACAATGAGCAGTTCTTC
TRBJ2-7	TRBV3-1/TRBV3-2	NA	NA	CASSPTDGSYEQYF	TGTGCCAGCAGCCCTACGGACGGTTCCTACGAGCAGTACTTC
TRBJ2-1	TRBV12-5	NA	NA	CASGLSYNEQFF	TGTGCTAGTGGTTTGAGTTACAATGAGCAGTTCTTC
TRBJ2-2	TRBV5-8	once	NA	CASSGAPLTGELFF	TGTGCCAGCTCCGGGGCTCCCCTCACCGGGGAGCTGTTTTTT
TRBJ1-1	TRBV5-1	NA	TRBD1	CASSLYVGQGTVNTEAFF	TGCGCCAGCAGCTTGTATGTGGGACAGGGAACGGTGAACACTGAAGCTTTCTTT
TRBJ1-6	TRBV5-4	NA	TRBD1	CASSYSGTERRNSPLHF	TGTGCCAGCAGCTACTCCGGGACAGAGCGTAGGAATTCACCCCTCCACTTT
TRBJ1-2	TRBV6-5	NA	NA	CASSYGAETNYGYTF	TGTGCCAGCAGTTACGGGGCGGAAACTAACTATGGCTACACCTTC
TRBJ1-3	TRBV21-1	NA	NA	CASTPVASPGNTIYF	TGTGCCAGCACTCCGGTCGCCTCGCCTGGAAACACCATATATTTT
TRBJ2-3	TRBV4-2	NA	NA	CASSPLSGGQGDTQYF	TGTGCCAGCAGCCCCCTCTCCGGGGGCCAGGGAGATACGCAGTATTTT
TRBJ1-5	TRBV6-5	NA	NA	CASSYSSASAQPQHF	TGTGCCAGCAGTTACTCGAGTGCCAGCGCCCAGCCCCAGCATTTT
TRBJ2-3	TRBV7-2	NA	NA	CASSLGVLDTQYF	TGTGCCAGCAGCTTAGGGGTTCTAGATACGCAGTATTTT
TRBJ2-2	TRBV6-5	NA	NA	CASGQIYTGELFF	TGTGCCAGCGGGCAGATCTACACCGGGGAGCTGTTTTTT